This is a list of T cell receptor beta chains from one sample in a study of blood T cells in healthy people across ages. Via MiXCR, TCRdb re-called the 5' RACE reads, giving one row per CDR3 protein. Of about 730,000 distinct CDR3 sequences listed, 43% are singletons. Sample: blood. The receptor set was obtained from a woman aged 55-69 years in good health. Both conserved end residues are part of each CDR3. D genes are given only for firm matches. Clone size, where shown, is once, few, many, or a class for clones that have expanded.

size	V	J	D	CDR3	DNA
-	TRBV20-1	TRBJ2-3	TRBD2	CSASGGVSSTDTQYF	TGCAGTGCTAGCGGGGGGGTTTCTAGCACAGATACGCAGTATTTT
-	TRBV20-1	TRBJ2-1	-	CSVVADPYNEQFF	TGCAGTGTAGTAGCGGACCCGTACAATGAGCAGTTCTTC
-	TRBV2	TRBJ2-7	TRBD1	CASSGRTGSYNEQYF	TGTGCCAGCAGTGGTCGGACAGGGTCCTACAATGAGCAGTACTTC
many	TRBV25-1	TRBJ1-5	-	CASSVRGSNQPQHF	TGTGCCAGCAGTGTACGGGGCAGCAATCAGCCCCAGCATTTT
-	TRBV5-1	TRBJ2-1	TRBD2	CASSLVWLSGISANEQFF	TGCGCCAGCAGCTTGGTTTGGTTGAGCGGGATCTCGGCCAATGAGCAGTTCTTC
few	TRBV20-1	TRBJ2-5	TRBD1	CSAARGQGAVSETQYF	TGCAGTGCTGCCCGTGGGCAGGGGGCGGTATCCGAGACCCAGTACTTC
few	TRBV12-3/TRBV12-4	TRBJ2-3	TRBD2	CASSLMVFPGLAGAARTDTQYF	TGTGCCAGCAGTTTAATGGTATTCCCCGGACTAGCGGGGGCTGCCCGCACAGATACGCAGTATTTT
-	TRBV21-1	TRBJ1-1	-	CASIPEGGMSLNTEAFF	TGTGCCAGCATTCCGGAGGGCGGAATGAGCCTGAACACTGAAGCTTTCTTT
-	TRBV6-5	TRBJ1-2	-	CATATPVGDGYTF	TGTGCCACCGCGACGCCCGTGGGGGATGGCTACACCTTC
few	TRBV11-2	TRBJ2-7	-	CASSLDSGLTSSYNEQYF	TGTGCCAGCAGCTTAGACTCCGGACTAACGAGCTCCTACAATGAGCAGTACTTC
few	TRBV3-1	TRBJ2-7	TRBD1	CASSQDGGTGVEQYF	TGTGCCAGCAGCCAGGACGGTGGGACAGGGGTCGAGCAGTACTTC
-	TRBV24-1	TRBJ2-7	-	CATSDAGSSSYNEQYF	TGTGCCACCAGTGATGCAGGAAGTAGCTCCTACAATGAGCAGTACTTC
-	TRBV10-3	TRBJ2-7	-	CAISETWDGGYEQYF	TGTGCCATCAGTGAGACTTGGGACGGTGGCTACGAGCAGTACTTC
-	TRBV12-3/TRBV12-4	TRBJ2-1	-	CASSLSTYEQFF	TGTGCCAGCAGTTTAAGTACCTACGAGCAGTTCTTC
many	TRBV19	TRBJ1-1	TRBD1	CASSVTGANTEAFF	TGTGCCAGTAGTGTAACAGGGGCGAACACTGAAGCTTTCTTT
few	TRBV20-1	TRBJ2-5	-	CSPRRQETQYF	TGCAGTCCTCGGCGTCAAGAGACCCAGTACTTC
-	TRBV20-1	TRBJ2-5	-	CSGKTVGWGETQYF	TGCAGTGGAAAGACCGTAGGTTGGGGAGAGACCCAGTACTTC
many	TRBV4-3	TRBJ2-7	-	CASSQDIGAYEQYF	TGCGCCAGCAGCCAAGATATCGGGGCCTACGAGCAGTACTTC
-	TRBV5-6	TRBJ2-1	-	CASSLGGSPYNEQFF	TGTGCCAGCAGCTTGGGAGGGTCCCCCTACAATGAGCAGTTCTTC
-	TRBV28	TRBJ1-4	-	CASTNGGRNEKLFF	TGTGCCAGCACGAACGGGGGCAGAAATGAAAAACTGTTTTTT
-	TRBV6-1	TRBJ2-5	TRBD2	CASRVQSFAGGPPVQETQYF	TGTGCCAGCCGAGTCCAGTCCTTTGCGGGGGGCCCACCCGTGCAAGAGACCCAGTACTTC
few	TRBV4-3	TRBJ2-2	-	CASSQDREGRGNTGELFF	TGCGCCAGCAGCCAAGATCGTGAGGGAAGGGGAAACACCGGGGAGCTGTTTTTT
-	TRBV20-1	TRBJ2-7	TRBD2	CSAREGTSGRDEQYF	TGCAGTGCTAGAGAGGGAACTAGCGGAAGAGACGAGCAGTACTTC
few	TRBV11-2	TRBJ1-1	TRBD1	CASSLAPGTDEAFF	TGTGCCAGCAGCTTAGCCCCAGGGACAGATGAAGCTTTCTTT
-	TRBV7-9	TRBJ1-4	-	CACSLTGKEEKLFF	TGTGCCTGCAGCCTAACGGGGAAGGAAGAAAAACTGTTTTTT
few	TRBV10-3	TRBJ2-3	TRBD2	CATGTSGTDTQYF	TGTGCCACGGGGACTAGCGGGACAGATACGCAGTATTTT
few	TRBV20-1	TRBJ2-7	-	CSARGGESGYEQYF	TGCAGTGCTAGAGGGGGAGAGAGTGGCTACGAGCAGTACTTC
-	TRBV12-3/TRBV12-4	TRBJ2-7	TRBD1	CASILTGRSYNEQYF	TGTGCCAGCATACTGACAGGGCGCTCCTACAATGAGCAGTACTTC
few	TRBV7-2	TRBJ1-6	-	CASTRSWNSPLHF	TGTGCCAGCACCCGGTCGTGGAATTCACCCCTCCACTTT
few	TRBV7-9	TRBJ2-6	-	CASSLGYGSTGTLSGANVLTF	TGTGCCAGCAGCTTAGGGTACGGTTCGACAGGCACCCTCTCTGGGGCCAACGTCCTGACTTTC
few	TRBV29-1	TRBJ1-1	-	CSTKPLVGATEAFF	TGCAGCACCAAACCTTTGGTGGGCGCCACTGAAGCTTTCTTT
-	TRBV7-2	TRBJ2-2	TRBD1	CASSFTATGAAGELFF	TGTGCCAGCAGCTTCACCGCGACAGGGGCTGCCGGGGAGCTGTTTTTT
-	TRBV20-1	TRBJ2-7	-	CSARGAPGAYEQYF	TGCAGTGCTAGAGGTGCGCCAGGGGCCTACGAGCAGTACTTC
many	TRBV2	TRBJ2-3	-	CASSAVRSTDTQYF	TGTGCCAGCAGTGCTGTAAGGAGCACAGATACGCAGTATTTT
few	TRBV11-1	TRBJ1-2	-	CASSGGWGSYGYTF	TGTGCCAGCAGCGGCGGCTGGGGCTCCTATGGCTACACCTTC
few	TRBV12-3/TRBV12-4	TRBJ1-4	-	CASSPTETNEKLFF	TGTGCCAGCAGTCCGACAGAAACTAATGAAAAACTGTTTTTT
-	TRBV4-3	TRBJ2-3	TRBD2	CASSQELSGRITDTQYF	TGCGCCAGCAGCCAAGAGTTGAGCGGGAGGATCACAGATACGCAGTATTTT
once	TRBV28	TRBJ1-6	-	CASSFFSPGRDVSYNSPLHF	TGTGCCAGCAGTTTTTTTAGTCCAGGGAGAGATGTTTCCTATAATTCACCCCTCCACTTT
-	TRBV5-4	TRBJ2-1	-	CASSTTRYNEQFF	TGTGCCAGCAGCACTACACGATACAATGAGCAGTTCTTC